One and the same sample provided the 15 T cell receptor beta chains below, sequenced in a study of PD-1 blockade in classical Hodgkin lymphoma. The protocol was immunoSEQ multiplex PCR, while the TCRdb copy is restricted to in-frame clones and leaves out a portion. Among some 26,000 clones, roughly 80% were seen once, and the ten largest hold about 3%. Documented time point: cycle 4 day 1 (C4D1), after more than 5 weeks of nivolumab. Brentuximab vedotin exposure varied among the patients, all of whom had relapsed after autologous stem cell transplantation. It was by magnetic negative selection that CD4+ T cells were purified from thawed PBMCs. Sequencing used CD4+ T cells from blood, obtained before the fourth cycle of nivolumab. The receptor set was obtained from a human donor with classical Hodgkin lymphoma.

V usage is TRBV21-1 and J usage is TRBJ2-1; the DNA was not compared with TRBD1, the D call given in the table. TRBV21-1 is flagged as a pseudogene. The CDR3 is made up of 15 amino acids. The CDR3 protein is CASRDQGVAYNEQFF. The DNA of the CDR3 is TGTGCCAGCAGGGACCAGGGGGTGGCCTACAATGAGCAGTTCTTC.

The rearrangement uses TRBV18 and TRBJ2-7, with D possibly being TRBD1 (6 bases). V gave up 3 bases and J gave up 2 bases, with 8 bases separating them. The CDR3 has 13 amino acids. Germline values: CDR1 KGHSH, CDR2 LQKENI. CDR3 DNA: TGTGCCAGCTCACCCCGGGACACCTACGAGCAGTACTTC. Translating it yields CASSPRDTYEQYF.

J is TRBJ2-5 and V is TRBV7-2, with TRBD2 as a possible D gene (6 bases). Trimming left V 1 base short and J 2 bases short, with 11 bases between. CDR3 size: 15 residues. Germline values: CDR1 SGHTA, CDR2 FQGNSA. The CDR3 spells CASSLGSGGQETQYF. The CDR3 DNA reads TGTGCCAGCAGCTTAGGTAGCGGAGGTCAAGAGACCCAGTACTTC.

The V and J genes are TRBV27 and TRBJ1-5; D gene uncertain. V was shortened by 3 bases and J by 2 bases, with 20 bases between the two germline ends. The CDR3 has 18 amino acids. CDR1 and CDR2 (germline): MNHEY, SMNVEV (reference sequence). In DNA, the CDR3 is TGTGCCAGCAGTTTTACGGGTCGGAATAGGTTTGGCAATCAGCCCCAGCATTTT. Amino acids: CASSFTGRNRFGNQPQHF.

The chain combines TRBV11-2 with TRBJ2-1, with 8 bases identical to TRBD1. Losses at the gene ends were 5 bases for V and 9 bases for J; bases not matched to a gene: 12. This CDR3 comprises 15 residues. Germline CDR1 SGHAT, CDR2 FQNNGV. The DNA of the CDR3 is TGTGCCAGCAGCCTCCGACAGGGGCGATTTGCTGAGCAGTTCTTC. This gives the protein CASSLRQGRFAEQFF.

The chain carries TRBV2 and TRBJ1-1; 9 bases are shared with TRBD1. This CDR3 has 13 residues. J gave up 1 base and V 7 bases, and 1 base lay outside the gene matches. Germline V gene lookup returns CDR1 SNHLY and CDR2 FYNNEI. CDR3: CASKQGANTEAFF. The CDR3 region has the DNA TGTGCCAGCAAACAGGGGGCGAACACTGAAGCTTTCTTT. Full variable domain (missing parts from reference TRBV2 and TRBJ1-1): EPEVTQTPSHQVTQMGQEVILRCVPISNHLYFYWYRQILGQKVEFLVSFYNNEISEKSEIFDDQFSVERPDGSNFTLKIRSTKLEDSAMYFCASKQGANTEAFFGQGTRLTVV.

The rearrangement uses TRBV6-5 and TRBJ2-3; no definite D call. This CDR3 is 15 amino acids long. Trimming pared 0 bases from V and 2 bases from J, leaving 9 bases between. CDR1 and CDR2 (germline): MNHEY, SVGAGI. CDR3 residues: CASSYSIMFTDTQYF. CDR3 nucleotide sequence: TGTGCCAGCAGTTACTCCATTATGTTCACAGATACGCAGTATTTT.

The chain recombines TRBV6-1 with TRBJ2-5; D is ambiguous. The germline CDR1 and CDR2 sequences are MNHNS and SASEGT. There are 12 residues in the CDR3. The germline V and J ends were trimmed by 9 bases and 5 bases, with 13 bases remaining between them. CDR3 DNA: TGTGCCAGTGGAAGGGTCGGGGAGACCCAGTACTTC. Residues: CASGRVGETQYF.

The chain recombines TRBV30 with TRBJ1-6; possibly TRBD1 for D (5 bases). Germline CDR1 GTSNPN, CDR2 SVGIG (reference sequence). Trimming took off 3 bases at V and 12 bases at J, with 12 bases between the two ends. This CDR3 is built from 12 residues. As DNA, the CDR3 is TGTGCCTGGAGGCGGACATTTTTACCCCTCCACTTT. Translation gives CAWRRTFLPLHF.

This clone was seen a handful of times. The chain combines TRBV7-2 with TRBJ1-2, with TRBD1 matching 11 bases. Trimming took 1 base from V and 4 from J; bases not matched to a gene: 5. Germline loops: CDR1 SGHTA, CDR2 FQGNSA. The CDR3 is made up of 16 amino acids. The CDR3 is CASSLVGQGAVYGYTF. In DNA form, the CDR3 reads TGTGCCAGCAGCTTAGTCGGACAGGGGGCTGTCTATGGCTACACCTTC. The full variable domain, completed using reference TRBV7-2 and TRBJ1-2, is GAGVSQSPSNKVTEKGKDVELRCDPISGHTALYWYRQSLGQGLEFLIYFQGNSAPDKSGLPSDRFSAERTGGSVSTLTIQRTQQEDSAVYLCASSLVGQGAVYGYTFGSGTRLTVV.

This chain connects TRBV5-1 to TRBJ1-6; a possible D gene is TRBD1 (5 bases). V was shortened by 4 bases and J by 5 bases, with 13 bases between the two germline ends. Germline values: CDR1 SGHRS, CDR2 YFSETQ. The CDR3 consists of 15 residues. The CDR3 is CASSRKGLDNSPLHF. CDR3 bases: TGCGCCAGCAGCCGGAAGGGGCTTGATAATTCACCCCTCCACTTT.

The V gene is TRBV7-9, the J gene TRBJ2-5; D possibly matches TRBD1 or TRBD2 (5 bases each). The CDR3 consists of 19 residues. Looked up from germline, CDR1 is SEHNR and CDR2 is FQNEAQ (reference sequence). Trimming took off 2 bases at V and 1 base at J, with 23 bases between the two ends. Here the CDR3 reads CASSLNPGRLEQPQETQYF. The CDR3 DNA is TGTGCCAGCAGCTTAAACCCGGGACGGCTTGAACAACCCCAAGAGACCCAGTACTTC. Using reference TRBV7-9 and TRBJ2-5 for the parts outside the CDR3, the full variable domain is DTGVSQNPRHKITKRGQNVTFRCDPISEHNRLYWYRQTLGQGPEFLTYFQNEAQLEKSRLLSDRFSAERPKGSFSTLEIQRTEQGDSAMYLCASSLNPGRLEQPQETQYFGPGTRLLVL.

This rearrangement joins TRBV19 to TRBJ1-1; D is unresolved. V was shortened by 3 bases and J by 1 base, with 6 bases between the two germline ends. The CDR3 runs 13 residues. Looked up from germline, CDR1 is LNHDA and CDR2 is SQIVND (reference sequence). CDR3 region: CASSIVENTEAFF. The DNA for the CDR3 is TGTGCCAGTAGTATCGTAGAGAACACTGAAGCTTTCTTT.

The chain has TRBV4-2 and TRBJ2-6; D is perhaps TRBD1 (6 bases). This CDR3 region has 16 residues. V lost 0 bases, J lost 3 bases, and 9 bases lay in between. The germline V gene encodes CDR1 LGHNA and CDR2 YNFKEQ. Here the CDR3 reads CASSQDARGGANVLTF. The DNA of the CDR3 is TGTGCCAGCAGCCAAGATGCCAGGGGTGGGGCCAACGTCCTGACTTTC.

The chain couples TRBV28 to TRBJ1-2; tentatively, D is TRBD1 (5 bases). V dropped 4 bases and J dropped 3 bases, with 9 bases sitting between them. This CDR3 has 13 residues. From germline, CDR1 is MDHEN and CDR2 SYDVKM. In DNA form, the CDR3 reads TGTGCCAGCAGTTCCAGGGCGGACTATGGCTACACCTTC. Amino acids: CASSSRADYGYTF.